The clone carrying this TCR beta chain was observed many times. Its specificity is unknown. The data belong to a study of T cells after yellow fever vaccination. Notes on the study in general: A limited proportion of clonotypes was detected within both the CD4 and CD8 compartments. Booster samples showed a return of most primary-vaccination clones (around 95% CD4, roughly 85% CD8).

CDR1 is LGHNA, CDR2 YSLEER, per germline. The CDR3 extends over 15 amino acids. V was cut by 3 bases and J by 0 bases, with 11 bases left in between. TCRdb re-called the 5' RACE reads with MiXCR, one entry per CDR3 protein. This sample carries some 110,000 distinct CDR3 sequences, about 7.8% of them seen once, and the ten largest clones take approximately 2.7%. The specimen comprised CD4+ T cells sorted from PBMCs, sampled about 49 days after the first yellow fever vaccination. The chain couples TRBV4-3 to TRBJ2-5, with D unresolved. This receptor was identified in a young man who received the YFV17D yellow fever vaccine. CDR3 nucleotides: TGCGCCAGCAGCCATGCTCTAGGCTACCAAGAGACCCAGTACTTC. Protein product: CASSHALGYQETQYF.